What follows are 23 T cell receptor beta chains derived from one specimen sequenced in a study of a mutant IDH1 vaccine in newly diagnosed glioma. Time point denoted: week 47, end of study. Every single dose of the vaccine, 300 ug of mutant IDH1 20-mer peptide, came with topical imiquimod. Their specific antigens are unknown. TCRdb's copy holds only in-frame clones and misses some; the assay was immunoSEQ multiplex PCR. The sample holds tens of thousands of clones, around 80% seen once. Sequenced here: PBMCs, sampled from a glioma patient whose treatment included an IDH1 peptide vaccine. These receptors were collected from a woman in her thirties or forties with glioma. Some clones in this sample may be carry-over from other donors' samples.

This chain uses TRBV5-4 with TRBJ1-2; D is perhaps TRBD1 (6 bases). This CDR3 comprises 13 residues. In germline, CDR1 is SGHNT, CDR2 YYREEE (reference sequence). V was pared by 4 bases and J by 7 bases, with 14 bases between. CDR3 nucleotides: TGTGCCAGCAGCCAAGGACAGACGACTGGCTACACCTTC. It translates to CASSQGQTTGYTF.

The rearrangement uses TRBV5-1 and TRBJ1-1; 7 bases map to TRBD1. CDR1 is SGHRS, CDR2 YFSETQ, per germline. The CDR3 has 14 amino acids. V lost 4 bases to trimming and J lost 4 bases; unmatched junction nucleotides: 7. CDR3 protein: CASSGEGAGTEAFF. Here the CDR3 DNA reads TGCGCCAGCAGCGGCGAGGGGGCTGGCACTGAAGCTTTCTTT.

This clone occurred once. CDR3 sequence reads: CASSDRQGARPTEAFF. The CDR3 nucleotides read TGTGCCAGCAGCGACCGGCAGGGGGCGCGTCCCACTGAAGCTTTCTTT. This chain connects TRBV9 to TRBJ1-1, with 8 bases lining up with TRBD1. The V segment lost 3 bases and the J segment 4 bases; nucleotides outside the gene matches: 11. Germline V gene lookup returns CDR1 SGDLS and CDR2 YYNGEE. This CDR3 spans 16 amino acids. Combining the CDR3 with reference TRBV9 and TRBJ1-1 gives the whole variable domain DSGVTQTPKHLITATGQRVTLRCSPRSGDLSVYWYQQSLDQGLQFLIQYYNGEERAKGNILERFSAQQFPDLHSELNLSSLELGDSALYFCASSDRQGARPTEAFFGQGTRLTVV.

The rearrangement links TRBV7-8 to TRBJ1-2; D unclear. The germline V gene has CDR1 SGHVS and CDR2 FQNEAQ. The CDR3 has 11 amino acids. V was pared by 1 base and J by 10 bases, with 7 bases between. Here the CDR3 DNA reads TGTGCCAGCAGCTTAGGTCTATCCTACACCTTC. It translates to CASSLGLSYTF.

This chain connects TRBV9 to TRBJ1-4; 8 positions match TRBD1. J was trimmed by 14 bases and V by 3 bases; bases with no gene match: 9. The germline gives CDR1 SGDLS, CDR2 YYNGEE. The CDR3 runs to 13 residues. The CDR3 DNA reads TGTGCCAGCAGCGCCGGACAGGGCTCGTTCCTGTTTTTT. Translating it yields CASSAGQGSFLFF.

J is TRBJ1-2 and V is TRBV27, with no clear D. With 8 bases removed from V and 8 bases from J, the gap between germline ends came to 24 bases. Germline CDR1 and CDR2: MNHEY and SMNVEV (reference sequence). The CDR3 contains 15 residues. The CDR3: CASAYAGRGGNGYTF. CDR3 coding DNA: TGTGCCAGCGCTTATGCCGGCCGGGGTGGAAACGGCTACACCTTC.

The chain links TRBV6-1 to TRBJ1-1; the D gene is possibly TRBD1 (5 bases). The CDR3 consists of 13 residues. Germline loops: CDR1 MNHNS, CDR2 SASEGT. V gave up 4 bases and J gave up 6 bases, with 12 bases separating them. CDR3 nucleotides: TGTGCCAGCAGTGCGGGCTGGGGGGCTGAAGCTTTCTTT. Its protein product is CASSAGWGAEAFF.

As to this clone: It differs at one base from a far larger clone, so likely a read error. The chain links TRBV10-3 to TRBJ2-7, with a tentative D call TRBD2 (6 bases). Germline-derived CDR1 and CDR2 are ENHRY and SYGVKD. The V end was cut by 11 bases, the J end by 3 bases, with 14 bases between. This CDR3 has 12 amino acids. CDR3 sequence (DNA): TGTGCCGTCGGGGGACTGCACTACGAGCAGTACTTC. Protein product: CAVGGLHYEQYF.

This chain uses TRBV5-1 with TRBJ1-1; possibly TRBD1 for D (6 bases). Germline lookup yields CDR1 SGHRS and CDR2 YFSETQ. This CDR3 is 14 amino acids long. V was pared by 5 bases and J by 0 bases, with 11 bases between. The CDR3 nucleotides are TGCGCCAGCAGGGACGGACAGTTGAACACTGAAGCTTTCTTT. Translated, it gives CASRDGQLNTEAFF.

In this sample, this clone turned up a few times. CDR3 amino acids: CASSVSPMDSGANVLTF. Here the CDR3 DNA reads TGTGCCAGCAGTGTGAGCCCTATGGACTCTGGGGCCAACGTCCTGACTTTC. V and J are TRBV6-4 and TRBJ2-6; D ambiguous. Germline assignment: CDR1 MRHNA and CDR2 SNTAGT. V lost 4 bases, J lost 0 bases, and 13 bases lay in between. There are 17 residues in the CDR3.

The V and J genes are TRBV2 and TRBJ2-7; D possibly corresponds to TRBD1 (5 bases). Trimming took off 3 bases at V and 3 bases at J, with 12 bases between the two ends. The CDR3 covers 14 residues. Per the germline V gene, CDR1 is SNHLY and CDR2 is FYNNEI. In DNA, the CDR3 is TGTGCCAGCAGTGAGCAGGGAACAGGCTACGAGCAGTACTTC. Its protein is CASSEQGTGYEQYF. The full variable domain, completed using reference TRBV2 and TRBJ2-7, is EPEVTQTPSHQVTQMGQEVILRCVPISNHLYFYWYRQILGQKVEFLVSFYNNEISEKSEIFDDQFSVERPDGSNFTLKIRSTKLEDSAMYFCASSEQGTGYEQYFGPGTRLTVT.

V usage is TRBV2 and J usage is TRBJ1-1, with D hard to call. This CDR3 region has 11 residues. Trimming cost V 11 bases and J 1 base, with 8 bases left between them. The germline gives CDR1 SNHLY, CDR2 FYNNEI. The CDR3 protein is CAGLTNTEAFF. In DNA form, the CDR3 reads TGTGCCGGACTCACGAACACTGAAGCTTTCTTT.

The rearrangement joins TRBV4-3 to TRBJ2-1, with no clear D. CDR1 and CDR2 (germline): LGHNA, YSLEER. V was trimmed by 0 bases and J by 5 bases, leaving 5 bases between them. This CDR3 region has 13 residues. The CDR3 region has the DNA TGCGCCAGCAGCCAAGATACGGACAATGAGCAGTTCTTC. Translated, it gives CASSQDTDNEQFF.

This clone turned up a few times. The chain uses TRBV5-6 and TRBJ2-5; tentative D call: TRBD1 (5 bases). CDR1 and CDR2 (germline): SGHDT, YYEEEE. CDR3 length equals 14 residues. Trimming took 2 bases from V and 2 from J, leaving 10 bases between them. The CDR3 nucleotides read TGTGCCAGCAGCTTTGAGGCAGGGCAAGAGACCCAGTACTTC. This sequence encodes CASSFEAGQETQYF.

The V and J genes are TRBV18 and TRBJ1-1; D is perhaps TRBD1 (5 bases). CDR1 KGHSH and CDR2 LQKENI come from the germline V gene. Deletions cut 6 bases from V and 1 base from J, with 12 bases between. The CDR3 is made up of 14 amino acids. CDR3 sequence (DNA): TGTGCCAGCTCCGCCGGGACCCCGAACACTGAAGCTTTCTTT. This sequence encodes CASSAGTPNTEAFF.

The chain recombines TRBV9 with TRBJ2-4, with 9 nucleotides matching TRBD1. CDR1 SGDLS and CDR2 YYNGEE come from the germline V gene. The V gene end was trimmed by 6 bases and the J gene end by 3 bases; junction bases not matched to a gene: 4. The CDR3 runs 14 residues. CDR3 bases: TGTGCCAGCAACAGGGGGCAAGGCAAAAACATTCAGTACTTC. This translates into CASNRGQGKNIQYF.

The chain carries TRBV5-4 and TRBJ2-6; the D call may be TRBD1 or TRBD2 (5 bases each). Trimming stripped 3 bases from V and 2 bases from J, with 9 bases between. This CDR3 spans 15 amino acids. CDR1 SGHNT and CDR2 YYREEE come from the germline V gene (reference sequence). CDR3 protein: CASSSGTTGANVLTF. As DNA, the CDR3 is TGTGCCAGCAGCTCGGGGACGACTGGGGCCAACGTCCTGACTTTC. Variable domain in full (rest from reference TRBV5-4 and TRBJ2-6): ETGVTQSPTHLIKTRGQQVTLRCSSQSGHNTVSWYQQALGQGPQFIFQYYREEENGRGNFPPRFSGLQFPNYSSELNVNALELDDSALYLCASSSGTTGANVLTFGAGSRLTVL.

The CDR3 DNA follows: TGTGCCGGTCCCGGCCGCTCTGGAAACACCATATATTTT. Protein product: CAGPGRSGNTIYF. V and J are TRBV7-9 and TRBJ1-3; D gene ambiguous. The CDR3 sequence is 13 residues long. Germline V gives CDR1 SEHNR, CDR2 FQNEAQ (reference sequence). Trimming took off 11 bases at V and 0 bases at J, with 11 bases between the two ends.

The table lists this clone with a few counts. The chain links TRBV29-1 to TRBJ2-7; 11 bases are a match to TRBD2. The CDR3 consists of 14 residues. The V segment lost 7 bases and the J segment 6 bases; nucleotides outside the gene matches: 11. CDR1 is SQVTM and CDR2 is ANQGSEA in the germline V gene. In DNA form, the CDR3 reads TGCAGCGGGGCGACTAGCGGGGATTATGGCGAGCAGTACTTC. This translates into CSGATSGDYGEQYF.

This clone was recorded a few times. V usage is TRBV6-6 and J usage is TRBJ2-2, with D hard to call. The length of the CDR3 is 16 residues. Deletions cut 0 bases from V and 0 bases from J, with 8 bases between. The V gene's germline CDR1 is MNHNY and CDR2 SVGAGI (reference sequence). The CDR3 region has the DNA TGTGCCAGCAGTTACTCGAGGCGCACGAACACCGGGGAGCTGTTTTTT. Translating gives CASSYSRRTNTGELFF.

This chain connects TRBV7-2 to TRBJ2-7; 11 bases fit TRBD2. Unmatched junction bases numbered 9, after V lost 3 bases and J lost 2 bases. CDR1 is SGHTA, CDR2 FQGNSA, per germline. The CDR3 extends over 17 amino acids. CDR3 nucleotides: TGTGCCAGCAGCTTCCCTACTAGCGGGGGTTTAACCTACGAGCAGTACTTC. Residues: CASSFPTSGGLTYEQYF.

The chain carries TRBV6-6 and TRBJ1-2; D may be TRBD1 (6 bases). V lost 6 bases and J lost 7, with 9 bases in between. Germline-derived CDR1 and CDR2 are MNHNY and SVGAGI (reference sequence). The CDR3 spans 11 residues. CDR3 amino acids: CASSIGGGYTF. The DNA for the CDR3 is TGTGCCAGCAGCATAGGGGGTGGCTACACCTTC.

The chain uses TRBV7-9 and TRBJ2-2; D perhaps matches TRBD1 (5 bases). The CDR3 sequence is 15 residues long. Between the trimmed V and J ends, which lost 3 bases and 1 base, there was a span of 9 bases. Germline-derived CDR1 and CDR2 are SEHNR and FQNEAQ (reference sequence). The CDR3 here is CASSFTGENTGELFF. CDR3 nucleotide sequence: TGTGCCAGCAGCTTTACAGGCGAGAACACCGGGGAGCTGTTTTTT.